Sequencing of this T cell receptor (beta chain) was carried out in a study of blood T cell repertoires in COVID-19. Study in general: Sources were T cells, B-cell-depleted T cells, or PBMCs; the material itself was cDNA or gDNA.

Germline V gene sequence: CDR1 SEHNR, CDR2 FQNEAQ (reference sequence). Trimming took 0 bases from V and 5 from J; bases not matched to a gene: 1. This CDR3 has 13 residues. Donors in Cohort 3 who had recovered were those with two negative PCRs, healthcare professional clearance, or resolution of their symptoms. Here immunoSEQ multiplex PCR was the method, and the copy in TCRdb shows in-frame clones only, minus some. Of about 310,000 clones in the sample, under 90% are singletons; the top ten hold roughly a tenth. The TCR originated in a woman aged 25 to 39 who had recovered from COVID-19. The chain carries TRBV7-9 and TRBJ2-7; 7 bases align to TRBD1. What was sequenced was PBMCs or T cells enriched from blood (not recorded which). The CDR3 DNA follows: TGTGCCAGCAGCTTAGCGCAGGGGGACGAGCAGTACTTC. Translation gives CASSLAQGDEQYF. The complete variable domain, with remaining parts taken from reference TRBV7-9 and TRBJ2-7, reads DTGVSQNPRHKITKRGQNVTFRCDPISEHNRLYWYRQTLGQGPEFLTYFQNEAQLEKSRLLSDRFSAERPKGSFSTLEIQRTEQGDSAMYLCASSLAQGDEQYFGPGTRLTVT.